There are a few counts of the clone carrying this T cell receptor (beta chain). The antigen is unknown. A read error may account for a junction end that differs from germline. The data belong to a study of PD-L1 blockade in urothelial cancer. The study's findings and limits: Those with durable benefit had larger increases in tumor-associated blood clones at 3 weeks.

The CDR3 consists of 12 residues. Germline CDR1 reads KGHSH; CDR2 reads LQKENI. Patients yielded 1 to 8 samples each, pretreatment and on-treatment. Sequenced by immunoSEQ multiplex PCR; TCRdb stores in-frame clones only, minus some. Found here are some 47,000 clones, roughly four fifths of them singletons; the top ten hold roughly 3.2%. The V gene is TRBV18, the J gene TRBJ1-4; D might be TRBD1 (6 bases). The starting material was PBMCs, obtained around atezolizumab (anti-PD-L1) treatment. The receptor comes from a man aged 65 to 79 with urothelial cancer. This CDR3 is CASSSDRGQFSF. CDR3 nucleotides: TGTGCCAGCTCATCAGACCGCGGACAGTTCTCTTTT.